This T cell receptor beta chain was sequenced in a study of blood T cell repertoires in COVID-19. Across the study: T cells, B-cell-depleted T cells, or PBMCs provided the cDNA or gDNA that served as material.

It was during active infection that Seattle patients were enrolled and then longitudinally followed. The V end was cut by 4 bases, the J end by 8 bases, with 25 bases between. The CDR3 spans 17 residues. Germline V gene sequence: CDR1 MGHRA, CDR2 YSYEKL. This table comes from immunoSEQ multiplex PCR, and its TCRdb copy is limited to in-frame clones, with some not included. The profile covers over 250,000 clones, with approximately 84% appearing a single time and over 1.1% taken by the ten largest. The sample taken for sequencing was peripheral blood. The V and J genes are TRBV4-1 and TRBJ2-3, with a tentative D call TRBD1 (6 bases). The TCR originated in a human donor with COVID-19, enrolled during active disease. The donor label of this sample is uncertain. The CDR3 sequence: CASSPQDPGTPSGTQYF. CDR3 nucleotide sequence: TGCGCCAGCAGCCCTCAGGACCCCGGGACACCGTCGGGTACGCAGTATTTT.